What follows are 22 T cell receptor beta chains derived from one specimen sequenced in a study of T cell changes during pregnancy in multiple sclerosis (dated by TCRdb to about 2019). Receptor libraries were prepared by the immunoSEQ multiplex PCR assay. TCRdb carries this immuneACCESS record with in-frame sequences only. Its versions omit some clonotypes, under half of them owing to an unresolved V gene in the studies checked, with the rest unexplained. The sample records 40,000 to 60,000 clones, approximately 94% of which are singletons. Clones ranked in the top ten supply more than 0.25% of the sample. Sequencing used CD4+ T cells from peripheral blood mononuclear cells, obtained in the third trimester of pregnancy. These TCRs come from a female donor with multiple sclerosis, enrolled in a pregnancy study.

The chain is built from TRBV6-5 and TRBJ1-4; D perhaps matches TRBD1 (6 bases). V was clipped by 10 bases and J by 5 bases, with 8 bases between them. This CDR3 comprises 11 residues. Germline-derived CDR1 and CDR2 are MNHEY and SVGAGI. The CDR3 is CATQGNEKLFF. The CDR3 nucleotides read TGTGCCACCCAGGGGAATGAAAAACTGTTTTTT.

The J gene is TRBJ1-1, the V gene TRBV6-5; D unclear. CDR3 length: 15 amino acids. With 0 bases removed from V and 3 bases from J, the gap between germline ends came to 11 bases. Germline lookup yields CDR1 MNHEY and CDR2 SVGAGI. The CDR3 nucleotides are TGTGCCAGCAGTTACTCGGGCCCGGTGGACACTGAAGCTTTCTTT. Protein sequence: CASSYSGPVDTEAFF.

The chain employs TRBV5-1 and TRBJ2-5; D might be TRBD1 (6 bases). Deletions cut 4 bases from V and 7 bases from J, with 17 bases between. This CDR3 has 14 residues. Germline V gives CDR1 SGHRS, CDR2 YFSETQ. This CDR3 reads CASSPGQLLGTQYF. The CDR3 bases are TGCGCCAGCAGCCCTGGACAGCTATTAGGGACCCAGTACTTC.

The chain uses TRBV11-2 and TRBJ1-2; TRBD1 matches at 7 bases. The CDR3 runs to 14 residues. The V segment lost 1 base and the J segment 8 bases; nucleotides outside the gene matches: 7. The V gene's germline CDR1 is SGHAT and CDR2 FQNNGV. The CDR3 nucleotides are TGTGCCAGCAGCTTAGCCGACAGGGTTTACGGCTACACCTTC. Its protein product is CASSLADRVYGYTF.

The CDR3 bases are TGTGCCAGCAGCTATGGGACAGGGGGCCGCGGAAACATTCAGTACTTC. Translation gives CASSYGTGGRGNIQYF. The chain joins TRBV13 to TRBJ2-4; 12 bases match TRBD1. Unmatched junction bases numbered 7, after V lost 4 bases and J lost 6 bases. Germline CDR1 reads PRHDT; CDR2 reads FYEKMQ (reference sequence). This CDR3 spans 16 amino acids.

The rearrangement uses TRBV7-6 and TRBJ2-1; D possibly corresponds to TRBD1 (5 bases). CDR3 length: 15 amino acids. Germline assignment: CDR1 SGHVS and CDR2 FNYEAQ. Trimming stripped 2 bases from V and 2 bases from J, with 10 bases between. The DNA for the CDR3 is TGTGCCAGCAGCTTACCTGACAGTCCCTACAATGAGCAGTTCTTC. Its translation is CASSLPDSPYNEQFF.

Only one count was recorded for this clone. The chain recombines TRBV20-1 with TRBJ2-3, with D tentatively TRBD2 (5 bases). Trimming shortened V by 2 bases and J by 9 bases, and 9 bases separated the two germline ends. This CDR3 comprises 11 residues. Looked up from germline, CDR1 is DFQATT and CDR2 is SNEGSKA (reference sequence). CDR3 nucleotide sequence: TGCAGTGCTAGACAGCGGCAAACGCAGTATTTT. It codes for CSARQRQTQYF.

The CDR3 DNA is TGTGCCAGCAGTCCGACGGGGGTCACAGATACGCAGTATTTT. This encodes CASSPTGVTDTQYF. This chain joins TRBV6-4 and TRBJ2-3; TRBD2 is a possible D gene (6 bases). CDR3 length: 14 residues. Germline V lookup: CDR1 MRHNA, CDR2 SNTAGT. V was shortened by 5 bases and J by 2 bases, with 11 bases between the two germline ends.

The chain couples TRBV27 to TRBJ2-1, with 10 nucleotides matching TRBD2. V lost 5 bases, J lost 5 bases, and 9 bases stayed unmatched. The germline gives CDR1 MNHEY, CDR2 SMNVEV (reference sequence). This CDR3 is 16 amino acids long. CDR3 in DNA: TGTGCCAGCAGTCGCTTGGGACTAGCGCCCCACAATGAGCAGTTCTTC. Translated: CASSRLGLAPHNEQFF.

The V and J genes are TRBV11-2 and TRBJ2-1, with D tentatively TRBD1 (6 bases). Germline CDR1 reads SGHAT; CDR2 reads FQNNGV. The CDR3 runs to 17 residues. V was trimmed by 4 bases and J by 4 bases, leaving 20 bases between them. The CDR3 protein is CASSSFRDKKGYNEQFF. The CDR3 bases are TGTGCCAGCAGCTCGTTCCGGGACAAGAAGGGGTACAATGAGCAGTTCTTC.

This clone has a single count. The V call is TRBV25-1, the J call TRBJ1-2, with 9 bases aligning to TRBD1. The CDR3 runs to 15 residues. The J segment lost 4 bases and the V segment lost 2 bases, leaving 5 bases of the junction unmatched. Germline assignment: CDR1 MGHDK and CDR2 SYGVNS. The chain's CDR3 is CASSEADRGSYGYTF. The CDR3 region has the DNA TGTGCCAGCAGTGAAGCGGACAGGGGATCCTATGGCTACACCTTC.

This sequence joins TRBV7-9 and TRBJ2-4; TRBD2 matches 10 bases. CDR1 is SEHNR, CDR2 FQNEAQ, per germline (reference sequence). V gave up 1 base and J gave up 0 bases; unmatched junction bases: 6. The CDR3 length is 18 residues. The CDR3 DNA reads TGTGCCAGCAGCTTAGGGGCTAGCGGGAGCCTAGCCAAAAACATTCAGTACTTC. This gives the protein CASSLGASGSLAKNIQYF.

The CDR3 loop reads CSVTAPGSSGRGSQETQYF. The CDR3 DNA sequence: TGCAGCGTGACCGCCCCGGGAAGTAGCGGGAGGGGCTCGCAAGAGACCCAGTACTTC. The V gene is TRBV29-1, the J gene TRBJ2-5; 11 nucleotides align to TRBD2. The CDR3 totals 19 residues. Germline CDR1 reads SQVTM; CDR2 reads ANQGSEA. V lost 6 bases, J lost 2 bases, and 20 bases stayed unmatched.

The chain links TRBV4-1 to TRBJ2-5; TRBD1 aligns across 9 bases. Trimming cost V 0 bases and J 5 bases; bases outside gene matches: 7. Germline assignment: CDR1 MGHRA and CDR2 YSYEKL. This CDR3 comprises 16 residues. As DNA, the CDR3 is TGCGCCAGCAGCCAAGATCGAGGGACAGGGCAGGAGACCCAGTACTTC. Protein sequence: CASSQDRGTGQETQYF.

This chain uses TRBV11-2 with TRBJ1-2, with a possible D match to TRBD1 (6 bases). Trimming took off 5 bases at V and 6 bases at J, with 16 bases between the two ends. Germline values: CDR1 SGHAT, CDR2 FQNNGV. The CDR3 sequence is 14 residues long. The CDR3 DNA reads as TGTGCCAGCAGCCCCAATACAGGGTTGAATGGCTACACCTTC. Its protein product is CASSPNTGLNGYTF.

The chain recombines TRBV19 with TRBJ1-3; D is ambiguous. The V gene lost 3 bases and the J gene lost 0 bases, with 6 bases spanning the gap. The CDR3 is 14 amino acids. The germline V gene has CDR1 LNHDA and CDR2 SQIVND (reference sequence). CDR3 protein: CASSITNSGNTIYF. The DNA of the CDR3 is TGTGCCAGTAGTATTACAAACTCTGGAAACACCATATATTTT.

This clone was counted only a few times. Other nucleotide sequences from this sample produce the same CDR3. The chain employs TRBV18 and TRBJ2-7, with TRBD1 matching over 8 bases. CDR1 and CDR2 from the germline V gene are KGHSH and LQKENI. V was clipped by 1 base and J by 3 bases; unmatched bases: 5. The CDR3 extends over 15 amino acids. CDR3 residues: CASSPQRGQGYEQYF. CDR3 in DNA: TGTGCCAGCTCACCACAAAGAGGACAGGGCTACGAGCAGTACTTC.

The chain employs TRBV14 and TRBJ2-7, with D tentatively TRBD2 (6 bases). Germline-derived CDR1 and CDR2 are SGHDN and FVKESK. This CDR3 comprises 14 residues. The ends were cut back, 0 bases at V and 12 bases at J, with 18 bases in the middle. The CDR3 sequence is CASSQDMQPRGTYF. CDR3 in DNA: TGTGCCAGCAGCCAAGATATGCAACCTCGGGGGACGTACTTC.

The chain is built from TRBV4-3 and TRBJ2-6, with no clear D. The V gene lost 0 bases and the J gene lost 0 bases, with 9 bases spanning the gap. The CDR3 spans 17 residues. The germline gives CDR1 LGHNA, CDR2 YSLEER. The CDR3 region is CASSQELLASGANVLTF. The CDR3 nucleotides read TGCGCCAGCAGCCAAGAATTGTTGGCCTCTGGGGCCAACGTCCTGACTTTC.

A remark on this clone: A junction boundary mismatches the germline segment, possibly from a read error. This chain links TRBV7-6 with TRBJ1-4; 7 bases align to TRBD1. Germline V gene data show CDR1 as SGHVS and CDR2 as FNYEAQ. The CDR3 has 17 residues. CDR3 DNA: TGTGCCAGCAGCGGATCCGGGACAGCAGCTCCTAAGGAAAAACTGTTTTTT. This gives the protein CASSGSGTAAPKEKLFF.

This chain links TRBV7-8 with TRBJ1-6; D may be TRBD1 (5 bases). Trimming left V 1 base short and J 5 bases short, with 18 bases between. Germline CDR1 and CDR2: SGHVS and FQNEAQ. The length of the CDR3 is 18 residues. In DNA, the CDR3 is TGTGCCAGCAGCTTAGGGGGCGGGGGATGGAGGAATAATTCACCCCTCCACTTT. Encoded protein: CASSLGGGGWRNNSPLHF.

This chain uses TRBV4-3 with TRBJ2-3; D call uncertain. The germline V and J ends were trimmed by 1 base and 2 bases, with 7 bases remaining between them. The CDR3 consists of 14 residues. The germline CDR1 and CDR2 sequences are LGHNA and YSLEER. CDR3 protein: CASSQGQITDTQYF. CDR3 bases: TGCGCCAGCAGCCAAGGGCAGATCACAGATACGCAGTATTTT.